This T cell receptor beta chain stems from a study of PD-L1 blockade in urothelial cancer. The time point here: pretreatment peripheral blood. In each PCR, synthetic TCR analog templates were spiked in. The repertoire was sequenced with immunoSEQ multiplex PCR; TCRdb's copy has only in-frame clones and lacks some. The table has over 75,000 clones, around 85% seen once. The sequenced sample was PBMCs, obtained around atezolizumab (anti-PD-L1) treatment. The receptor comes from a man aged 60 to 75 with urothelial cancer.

The CDR3 is CASSISGLPRAYEQYF. The CDR3 DNA sequence: TGTGCCAGTAGTATCTCGGGACTCCCCAGAGCCTACGAGCAGTACTTC. The rearrangement joins TRBV19 to TRBJ2-7, with D possibly matching TRBD2 (6 bases). V lost 3 bases and J lost 2, with 17 bases in between. The CDR3 consists of 16 residues. Germline values: CDR1 LNHDA, CDR2 SQIVND (reference sequence).